The clone carrying this T cell receptor beta chain has a single count. The V gene end was trimmed by 5 bases and the J gene end by 6 bases; junction bases not matched to a gene: 5. Germline lookup yields CDR1 SGHNT and CDR2 YYREEE (reference sequence). This CDR3 has 14 amino acids. The data belong to a study of blood T cell repertoires in COVID-19. The authors' processing: Counts of nucleated cells, estimated from reference gene primer amplification, were obtained. Measured with immunoSEQ multiplex PCR; TCRdb has only the in-frame clones, and not every one. V and J calls and clone size are those listed in that table; D and trimming were worked out from the DNA. The data show 54,000 or so clones, about 79% seen once.

The sample was peripheral blood. The TCR was taken from a man older than 75 with COVID-19, enrolled during active disease. J is TRBJ1-6 and V is TRBV5-4, with 7 bases that match TRBD1. This CDR3 reads CASRTTGLNSPLHF. CDR3 nucleotides: TGTGCCAGCAGAACGACAGGGCTTAATTCACCCCTCCACTTT.